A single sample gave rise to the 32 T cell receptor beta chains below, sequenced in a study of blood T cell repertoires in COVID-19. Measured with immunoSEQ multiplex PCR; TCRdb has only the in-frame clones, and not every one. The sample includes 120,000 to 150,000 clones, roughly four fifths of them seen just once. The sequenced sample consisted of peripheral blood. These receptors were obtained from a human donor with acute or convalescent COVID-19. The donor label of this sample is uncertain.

Here the CDR3 reads CAWAATGGLGYTF. The CDR3 nucleotides read TGTGCCTGGGCAGCGACAGGGGGCCTTGGCTACACCTTC. The chain combines TRBV30 with TRBJ1-2; 10 bases map to TRBD1. CDR1 GTSNPN and CDR2 SVGIG come from the germline V gene (reference sequence). The CDR3 loop spans 13 amino acids. Germline trimming cut 5 bases from V and 7 bases from J; bases unmatched to any gene: 7.

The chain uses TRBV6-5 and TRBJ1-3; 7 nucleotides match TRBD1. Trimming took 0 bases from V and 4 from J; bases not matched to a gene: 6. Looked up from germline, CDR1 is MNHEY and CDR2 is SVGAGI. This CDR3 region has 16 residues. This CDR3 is CASSYSQGVKGNTIYF. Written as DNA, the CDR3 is TGTGCCAGCAGTTACTCGCAGGGGGTCAAGGGAAACACCATATATTTT.

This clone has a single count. For the CDR3, the DNA is TGTGCCAGCAGACCGCAGGGAAGGAATCAGCCCCAGCATTTT. It encodes CASRPQGRNQPQHF. The V gene is TRBV2, the J gene TRBJ1-5; D possibly corresponds to TRBD1 (5 bases). V lost 6 bases and J 4 bases, leaving 13 bases between the germline ends. Germline lookup yields CDR1 SNHLY and CDR2 FYNNEI. The CDR3 has 14 residues.

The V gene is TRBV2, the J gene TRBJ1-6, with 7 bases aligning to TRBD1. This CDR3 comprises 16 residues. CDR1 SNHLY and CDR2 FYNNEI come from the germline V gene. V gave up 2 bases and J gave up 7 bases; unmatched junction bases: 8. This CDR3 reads CASSETMTGKNSPLHF. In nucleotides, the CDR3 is TGTGCCAGCAGTGAAACAATGACAGGGAAAAATTCACCCCTCCACTTT.

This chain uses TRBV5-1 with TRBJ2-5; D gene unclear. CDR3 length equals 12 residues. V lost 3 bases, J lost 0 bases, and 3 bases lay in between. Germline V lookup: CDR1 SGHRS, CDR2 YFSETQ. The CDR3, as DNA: TGCGCCAGCAGCTCCAACCAAGAGACCCAGTACTTC. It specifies CASSSNQETQYF.

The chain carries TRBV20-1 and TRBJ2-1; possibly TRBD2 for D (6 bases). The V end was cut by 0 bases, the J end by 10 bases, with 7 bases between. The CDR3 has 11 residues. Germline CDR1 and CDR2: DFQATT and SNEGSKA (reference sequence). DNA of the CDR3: TGCAGTGCTAGAGATCTAGCGGAGCAGTTCTTC. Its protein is CSARDLAEQFF.

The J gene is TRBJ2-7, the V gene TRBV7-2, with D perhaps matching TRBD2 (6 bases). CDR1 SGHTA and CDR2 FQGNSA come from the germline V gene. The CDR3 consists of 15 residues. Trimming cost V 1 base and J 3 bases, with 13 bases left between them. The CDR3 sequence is CASSLGRGSGYEQYF. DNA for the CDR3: TGTGCCAGCAGCTTAGGTCGGGGTAGCGGCTACGAGCAGTACTTC.

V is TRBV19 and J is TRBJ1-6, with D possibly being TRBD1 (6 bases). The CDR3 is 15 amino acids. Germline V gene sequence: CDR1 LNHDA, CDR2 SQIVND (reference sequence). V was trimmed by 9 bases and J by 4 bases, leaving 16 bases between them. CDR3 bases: TGTGCCAGCAAACAGGGTGGGGGTTATAATTCACCCCTCCACTTT. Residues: CASKQGGGYNSPLHF.

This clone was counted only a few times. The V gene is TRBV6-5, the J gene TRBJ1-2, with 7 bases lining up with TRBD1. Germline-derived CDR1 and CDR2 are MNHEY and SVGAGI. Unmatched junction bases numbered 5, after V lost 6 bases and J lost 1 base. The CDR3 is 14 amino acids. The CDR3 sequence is CASRQGNFNYGYTF. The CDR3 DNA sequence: TGTGCCAGCAGACAGGGGAATTTTAACTATGGCTACACCTTC.

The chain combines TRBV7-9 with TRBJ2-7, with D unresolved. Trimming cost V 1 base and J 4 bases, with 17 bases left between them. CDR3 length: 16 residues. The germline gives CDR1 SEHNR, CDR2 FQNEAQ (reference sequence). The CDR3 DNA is TGTGCCAGCAGCTTAGGGCGGCAGAGTTTGGGTTACGAGCAGTACTTC. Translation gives CASSLGRQSLGYEQYF.

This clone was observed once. CDR3 in amino acids: CASSPGTSGGPADTQYF. In DNA form, the CDR3 reads TGCGCCAGCAGCCCTGGGACTAGCGGGGGACCAGCAGATACGCAGTATTTT. This chain joins TRBV5-1 and TRBJ2-3, with TRBD2 identical over 14 bases. Germline CDR1 SGHRS, CDR2 YFSETQ. The CDR3 spans 17 residues. Trimming cost V 4 bases and J 4 bases; bases outside gene matches: 8.

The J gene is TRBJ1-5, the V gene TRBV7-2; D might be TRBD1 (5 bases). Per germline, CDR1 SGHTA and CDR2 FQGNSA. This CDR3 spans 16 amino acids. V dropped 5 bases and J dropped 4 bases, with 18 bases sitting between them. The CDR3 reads CASSLRLGAGNQPQHF. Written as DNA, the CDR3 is TGTGCCAGCAGCCTTCGACTAGGGGCTGGTAATCAGCCCCAGCATTTT.

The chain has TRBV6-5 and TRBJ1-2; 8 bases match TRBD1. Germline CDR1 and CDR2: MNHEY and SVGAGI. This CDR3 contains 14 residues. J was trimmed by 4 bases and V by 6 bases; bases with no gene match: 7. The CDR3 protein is CASSESGGTYGYTF. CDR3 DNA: TGTGCCAGCAGCGAGTCAGGGGGCACCTATGGCTACACCTTC.

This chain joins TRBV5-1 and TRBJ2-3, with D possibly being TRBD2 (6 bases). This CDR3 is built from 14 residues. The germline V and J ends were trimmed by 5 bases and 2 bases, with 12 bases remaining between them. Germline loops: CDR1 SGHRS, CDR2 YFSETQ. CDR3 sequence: CASRRDSFTDTQYF. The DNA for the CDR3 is TGCGCCAGCAGAAGGGACTCGTTCACAGATACGCAGTATTTT.

This chain's CDR3 is CSVEVVAADSSGANVLTF. CDR3 nucleotide sequence: TGCAGCGTTGAAGTGGTGGCAGCTGACAGCTCTGGGGCCAACGTCCTGACTTTC. The chain uses TRBV29-1 and TRBJ2-6; TRBD1 is a possible D gene (5 bases). This CDR3 spans 18 amino acids. CDR1 and CDR2 from the germline V gene are SQVTM and ANQGSEA. Trimming removed 1 base from V and 0 bases from J, with 16 bases in between. Full variable domain (outside the CDR3, taken from reference TRBV29-1 and TRBJ2-6): SAVISQKPSRDICQRGTSLTIQCQVDSQVTMMFWYRQQPGQSLTLIATANQGSEATYESGFVIDKFPISRPNLTFSTLTVSNMSPEDSSIYLCSVEVVAADSSGANVLTFGAGSRLTVL.

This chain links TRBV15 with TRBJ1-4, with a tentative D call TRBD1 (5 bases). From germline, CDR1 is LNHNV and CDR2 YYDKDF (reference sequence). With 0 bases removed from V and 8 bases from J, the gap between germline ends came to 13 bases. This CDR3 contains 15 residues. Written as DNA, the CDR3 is TGTGCCACCAGCAGAGAGCGGCAGGGTAGGGAAAAACTGTTTTTT. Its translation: CATSRERQGREKLFF. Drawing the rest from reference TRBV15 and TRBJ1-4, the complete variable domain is DAMVIQNPRYQVTQFGKPVTLSCSQTLNHNVMYWYQQKSSQAPKLLFHYYDKDFNNEADTPDNFQSRRPNTSFCFLDIRSPGLGDTAMYLCATSRERQGREKLFFGSGTQLSVL.

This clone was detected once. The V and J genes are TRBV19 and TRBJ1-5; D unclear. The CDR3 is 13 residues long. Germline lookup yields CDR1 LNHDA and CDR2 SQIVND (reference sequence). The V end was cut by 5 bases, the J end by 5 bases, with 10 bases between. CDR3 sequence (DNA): TGTGCCAGTAGTCCACGGGAGTATCAGCCCCAGCATTTT. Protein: CASSPREYQPQHF.

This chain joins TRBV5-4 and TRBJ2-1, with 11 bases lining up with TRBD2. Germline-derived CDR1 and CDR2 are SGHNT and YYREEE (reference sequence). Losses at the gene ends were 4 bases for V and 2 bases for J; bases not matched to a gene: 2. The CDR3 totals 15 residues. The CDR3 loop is CASSGTSGPYNEQFF. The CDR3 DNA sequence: TGTGCCAGCAGCGGGACTAGCGGCCCCTACAATGAGCAGTTCTTC.

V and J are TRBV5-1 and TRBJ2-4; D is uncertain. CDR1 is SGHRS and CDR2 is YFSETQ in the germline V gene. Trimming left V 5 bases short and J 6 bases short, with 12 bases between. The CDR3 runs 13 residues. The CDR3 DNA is TGCGCCAGCAGAGAGAGAGAGAGAAACATTCAGTACTTC. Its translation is CASRERERNIQYF.

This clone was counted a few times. CDR3 in amino acids: CASSFPRQEYGYTF. CDR3 bases: TGTGCCAGCAGCTTTCCGCGACAGGAGTATGGCTACACCTTC. The J gene is TRBJ1-2, the V gene TRBV11-2, with D perhaps matching TRBD1 (6 bases). V was cut by 3 bases and J by 5 bases, with 13 bases left in between. The CDR3 consists of 14 residues. Germline V gene sequence: CDR1 SGHAT, CDR2 FQNNGV.

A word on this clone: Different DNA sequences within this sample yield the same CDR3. The CDR3 DNA is TGTGCCAGTAGTAAGACTATGAACACTGAAGCTTTCTTT. Its translation is CASSKTMNTEAFF. The chain carries TRBV19 and TRBJ1-1; D is uncertain. CDR1 is LNHDA and CDR2 is SQIVND in the germline V gene (reference sequence). Trimming took off 4 bases at V and 0 bases at J, with 6 bases between the two ends. There are 13 residues in the CDR3.

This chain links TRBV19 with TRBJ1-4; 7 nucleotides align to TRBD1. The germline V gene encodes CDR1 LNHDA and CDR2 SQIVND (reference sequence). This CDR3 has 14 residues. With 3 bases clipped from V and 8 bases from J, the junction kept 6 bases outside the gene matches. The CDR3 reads CASSIARDREKLFF. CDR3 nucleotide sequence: TGTGCCAGTAGTATCGCCCGGGACAGAGAAAAACTGTTTTTT. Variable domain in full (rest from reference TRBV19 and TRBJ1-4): DGGITQSPKYLFRKEGQNVTLSCEQNLNHDAMYWYRQDPGQGLRLIYYSQIVNDFQKGDIAEGYSVSREKKESFPLTVTSAQKNPTAFYLCASSIARDREKLFFGSGTQLSVL.

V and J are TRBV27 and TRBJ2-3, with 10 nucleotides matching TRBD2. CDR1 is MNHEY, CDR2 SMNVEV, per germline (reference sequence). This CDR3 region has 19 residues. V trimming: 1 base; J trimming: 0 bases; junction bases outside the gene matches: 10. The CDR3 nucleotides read TGTGCCAGCAGTTTATGGGGCCGGACTAGCGGAATGAGCACAGATACGCAGTATTTT. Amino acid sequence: CASSLWGRTSGMSTDTQYF.

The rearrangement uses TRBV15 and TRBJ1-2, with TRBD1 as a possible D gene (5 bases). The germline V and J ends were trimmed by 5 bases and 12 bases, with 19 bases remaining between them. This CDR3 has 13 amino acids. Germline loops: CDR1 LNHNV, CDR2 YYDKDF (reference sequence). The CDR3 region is CATSASGTPSHTF. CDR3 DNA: TGTGCCACCAGCGCATCCGGGACTCCAAGTCACACCTTC.

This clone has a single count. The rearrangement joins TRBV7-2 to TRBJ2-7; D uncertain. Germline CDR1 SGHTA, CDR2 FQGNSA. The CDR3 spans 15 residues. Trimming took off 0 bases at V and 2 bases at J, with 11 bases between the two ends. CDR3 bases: TGTGCCAGCAGCTTAGCGGGCCTCCTACCCTACGAGCAGTACTTC. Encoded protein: CASSLAGLLPYEQYF.

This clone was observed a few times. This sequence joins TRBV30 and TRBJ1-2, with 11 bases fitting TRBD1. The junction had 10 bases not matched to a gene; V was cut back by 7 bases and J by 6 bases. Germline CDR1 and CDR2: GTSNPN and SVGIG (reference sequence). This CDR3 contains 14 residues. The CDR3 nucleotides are TGTGCCTCAAGAAAGGACAGGGGGCACAATGGCTACACCTTC. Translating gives CASRKDRGHNGYTF.

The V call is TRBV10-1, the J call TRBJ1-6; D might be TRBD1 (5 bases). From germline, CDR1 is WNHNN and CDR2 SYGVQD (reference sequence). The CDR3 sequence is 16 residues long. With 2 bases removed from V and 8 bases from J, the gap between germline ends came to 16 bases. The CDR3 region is CASSEGQLGTYSPLHF. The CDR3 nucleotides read TGCGCCAGCAGTGAGGGACAATTAGGAACCTATTCACCCCTCCACTTT.

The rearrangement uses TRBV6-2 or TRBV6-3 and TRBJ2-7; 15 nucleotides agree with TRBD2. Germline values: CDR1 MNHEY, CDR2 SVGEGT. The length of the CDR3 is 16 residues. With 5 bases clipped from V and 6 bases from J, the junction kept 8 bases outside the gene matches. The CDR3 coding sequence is TGTGCCAGCAGTGCGGGACTAGCGGGGGGATCCCGCGAGCAGTACTTC. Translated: CASSAGLAGGSREQYF.

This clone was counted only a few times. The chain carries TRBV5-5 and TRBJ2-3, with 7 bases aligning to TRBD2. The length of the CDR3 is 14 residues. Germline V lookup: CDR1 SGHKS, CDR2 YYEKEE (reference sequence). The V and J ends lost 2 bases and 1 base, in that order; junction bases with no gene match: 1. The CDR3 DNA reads TGTGCCAGCAGCTTTCTAGCGGGCACAGATACGCAGTATTTT. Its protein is CASSFLAGTDTQYF.

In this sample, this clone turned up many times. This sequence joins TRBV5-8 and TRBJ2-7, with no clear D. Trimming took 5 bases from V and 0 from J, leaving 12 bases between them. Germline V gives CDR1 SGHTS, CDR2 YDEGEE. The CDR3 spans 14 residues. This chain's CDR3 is CASRPQMNSYEQYF. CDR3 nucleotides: TGTGCCAGCAGGCCACAGATGAACTCCTACGAGCAGTACTTC.

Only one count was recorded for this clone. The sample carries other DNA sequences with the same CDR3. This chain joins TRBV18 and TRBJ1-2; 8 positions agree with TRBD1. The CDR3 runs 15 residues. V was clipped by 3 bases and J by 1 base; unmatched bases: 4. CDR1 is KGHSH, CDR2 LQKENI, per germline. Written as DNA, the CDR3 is TGTGCCAGCTCACCCCGGACAGGGCTTAACTATGGCTACACCTTC. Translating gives CASSPRTGLNYGYTF.

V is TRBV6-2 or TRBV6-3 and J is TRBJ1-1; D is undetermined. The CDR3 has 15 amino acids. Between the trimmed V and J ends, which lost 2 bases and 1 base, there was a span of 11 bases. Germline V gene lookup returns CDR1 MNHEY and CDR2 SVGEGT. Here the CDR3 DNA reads TGTGCCAGCAGTTACGTGAGGGTCGGGAACACTGAAGCTTTCTTT. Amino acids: CASSYVRVGNTEAFF.